This T cell receptor (beta chain) was captured in a study of siplizumab effects on memory and regulatory T cells (dated by TCRdb to the late 2010s). Regarding the complete study: The effect of the anti-CD2 antibody siplizumab on alloreactive T-cell subsets was examined in allogeneic mixed lymphocyte reactions constructed from human PBMCs. Results the study describes overall, beyond this receptor: Among mappable alloreactive CD4+ clones, an average Treg-derived fraction of 68.8% was observed with siplizumab, compared with about 25% in control reactions. Compared with memory T cells, unstimulated naive T cells appeared more diverse, and naive cells seemed to make a substantial contribution to the alloresponse. Sequences below about 10^-5 frequency were poorly captured, so only a minor fraction of alloreactive clones could be mapped to unstimulated subsets. Whether proliferating Tregs from siplizumab cultures actually had suppressive function was not functionally confirmed. Siplizumab significantly reduced the cumulative frequency of alloreactive sequences traceable to unstimulated CD4+ memory T cells. Roughly 75-96% of proliferating CD4+ or CD8+ clones could not be assigned a naive or memory phenotype.

In addition, sequencing in three donor pairs included unstimulated CD8+ effector memory subsets alongside CD4+ naive, CD8+ naive, CD8+ TEMRA and CD4+ memory subsets. Sorted unstimulated T cells and proliferating T cells recovered from mixed lymphocyte reactions were subjected to TCRbeta CDR3 sequencing. Fresh whole blood from fewer than 11 HLA-typed healthy donors served as the source for isolating PBMCs. Of note for this clone: This clone's antigen is unknown. Base qualities are missing; no much larger clone stands one base away.

Its CDR3 holds 14 amino acids, cysteine through phenylalanine. Here the CDR3 DNA is all that survives: 42 bases in frame from base 1. V ends up 2 bases short and J 6 bases short, with an unmatched junction base count of 5. CDR1 SGHTA and CDR2 FQGTGA were looked up in the germline V gene. Library generation was performed with the immunoSEQ multiplex PCR assay. Some 1.1 x 10^5 TCR templates per sample were assayed by the deep sequencing platform. Genomic DNA extracted from sorted T cells was used for TCRbeta CDR3 sequencing. The paper's data handling went like this. The R programming language was used for clonal analysis of TCRbeta CDR3 data. Alloreactive CD4+ and CD8+ clones were defined by comparing unstimulated samples with post-reaction CFSE-low samples. Regulatory or non-regulatory origin was assigned to alloreactive CD4+ clones by matching of sequences to sorted unstimulated Treg and non-Treg repertoires. Here the immuneACCESS table is served through TCRdb, limited to in-frame sequences with V and J called. Missing clones are a known gap in these copies; in checked studies unresolved V genes cover under half, and the rest lacks a known reason. V and J calls and clone size are those listed in that table; D and trimming were worked out from the DNA. The sample table holds tens of thousands of clones, of which just over 95% were seen once. The ten largest clones represent about 1% of the sample.

The TCR was taken from a human donor in good health. This chain is built from TRBV7-3 and TRBJ2-7, with 9 bases matching TRBD2. What was sequenced was naive CD8+ T cells sorted from blood. The intended sense of this specimen's cell subset or site label: unstimulated naive T cells. CDR3 loop: CASSLSGGRGEQYF. The nucleotides are TGTGCCAGCAGCTTATCGGGCGGGAGGGGCGAGCAGTACTTC. The full variable domain, completed from the reference TRBV7-3 and TRBJ2-7 proteins outside the CDR3, reads GAGVSQTPSNKVTEKGKYVELRCDPISGHTALYWYRQSLGQGPEFLIYFQGTGAADDSGLPNDRFFAVRPEGSVSTLKIQRTERGDSAVYLCASSLSGGRGEQYFGPGTRLTVT.